The present T cell receptor (beta chain) was sequenced within a study of cytomegalovirus exposure and HLA in healthy donors. Study-level points and caveats: The listing of 150 to 200 TCR beta chains classed them as cytomegalovirus-associated. Later genetic work tied a missense DCLRE1C variant to beta-chain V and J trimming. Roughly uniform sequencing depth across donors was assumed, possibly incorrectly.

The study sampled nominally healthy donors, though unrecorded immune exposures were likely. The CDR3 sequence is 15 residues long. Germline CDR1 LNHDA, CDR2 SQIVND (reference sequence). The primer mix had 60 Vbeta and 13 Jbeta primers. The method was immunoSEQ multiplex PCR; TCRdb's version includes in-frame clones alone and lacks a portion of them. This table has roughly 100,000 clones, approximately 82% appearing once. Concerning this clone: Antigen: not known. A read error may produce the germline difference seen at one junction end.

Sequences were obtained from PBMCs. This TCR came from a man aged 40-55 years in good health and CMV-seropositive. This chain uses TRBV19 with TRBJ2-6, with D maybe TRBD1 (5 bases). The CDR3 DNA reads TGTGCCAGTAGTATATACACTCCTGGGGCCAACGGCCTGACTTTC. It translates to CASSIYTPGANGLTF.